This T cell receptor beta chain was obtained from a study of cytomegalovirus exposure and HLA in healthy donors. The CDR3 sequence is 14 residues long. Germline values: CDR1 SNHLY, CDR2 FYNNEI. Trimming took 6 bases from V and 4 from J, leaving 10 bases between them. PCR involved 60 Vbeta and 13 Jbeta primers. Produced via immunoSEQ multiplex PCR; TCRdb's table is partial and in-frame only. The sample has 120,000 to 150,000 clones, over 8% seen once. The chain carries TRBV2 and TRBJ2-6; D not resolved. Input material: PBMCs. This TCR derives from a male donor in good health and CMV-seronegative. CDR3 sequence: CASSRESGANVLTF. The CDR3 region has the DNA TGTGCCAGCAGCCGCGAGTCCGGGGCCAACGTCCTGACTTTC.